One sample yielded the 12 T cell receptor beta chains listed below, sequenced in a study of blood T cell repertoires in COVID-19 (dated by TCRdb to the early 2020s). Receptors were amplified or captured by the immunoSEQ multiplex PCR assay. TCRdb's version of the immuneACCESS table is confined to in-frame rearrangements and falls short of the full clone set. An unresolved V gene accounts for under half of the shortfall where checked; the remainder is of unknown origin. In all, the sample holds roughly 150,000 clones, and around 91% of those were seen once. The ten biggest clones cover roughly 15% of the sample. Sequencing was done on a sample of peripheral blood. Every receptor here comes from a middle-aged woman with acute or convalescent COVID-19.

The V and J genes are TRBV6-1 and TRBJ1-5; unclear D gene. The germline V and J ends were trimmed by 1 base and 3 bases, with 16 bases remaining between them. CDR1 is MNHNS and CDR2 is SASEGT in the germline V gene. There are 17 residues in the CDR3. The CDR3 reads CASSEDPPGRLNQPQHF. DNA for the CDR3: TGTGCCAGCAGTGAAGATCCCCCCGGCAGGCTCAATCAGCCCCAGCATTTT.

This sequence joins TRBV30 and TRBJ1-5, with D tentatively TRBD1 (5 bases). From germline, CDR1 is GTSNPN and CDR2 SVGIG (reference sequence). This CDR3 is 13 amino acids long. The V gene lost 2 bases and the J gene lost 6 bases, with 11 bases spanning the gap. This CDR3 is CAWSQGEGQPQHF. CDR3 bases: TGTGCCTGGAGTCAAGGGGAGGGTCAGCCCCAGCATTTT.

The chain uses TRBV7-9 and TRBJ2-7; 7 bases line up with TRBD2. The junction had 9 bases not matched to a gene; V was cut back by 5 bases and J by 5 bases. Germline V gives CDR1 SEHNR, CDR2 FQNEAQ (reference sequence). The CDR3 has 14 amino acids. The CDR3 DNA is TGTGCCAGCAGCCCGACGAGCGGGGAGGACGAGCAGTACTTC. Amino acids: CASSPTSGEDEQYF. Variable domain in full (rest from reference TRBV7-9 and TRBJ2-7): DTGVSQNPRHKITKRGQNVTFRCDPISEHNRLYWYRQTLGQGPEFLTYFQNEAQLEKSRLLSDRFSAERPKGSFSTLEIQRTEQGDSAMYLCASSPTSGEDEQYFGPGTRLTVT.

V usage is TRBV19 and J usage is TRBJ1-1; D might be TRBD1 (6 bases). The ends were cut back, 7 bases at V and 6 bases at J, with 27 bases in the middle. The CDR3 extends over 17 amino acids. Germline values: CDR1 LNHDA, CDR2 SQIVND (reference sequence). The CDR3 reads CASMLLWIGGGKAEAFF. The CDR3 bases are TGTGCCAGTATGTTACTGTGGATTGGGGGCGGTAAGGCTGAAGCTTTCTTT. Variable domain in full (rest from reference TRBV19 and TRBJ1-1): DGGITQSPKYLFRKEGQNVTLSCEQNLNHDAMYWYRQDPGQGLRLIYYSQIVNDFQKGDIAEGYSVSREKKESFPLTVTSAQKNPTAFYLCASMLLWIGGGKAEAFFGQGTRLTVV.

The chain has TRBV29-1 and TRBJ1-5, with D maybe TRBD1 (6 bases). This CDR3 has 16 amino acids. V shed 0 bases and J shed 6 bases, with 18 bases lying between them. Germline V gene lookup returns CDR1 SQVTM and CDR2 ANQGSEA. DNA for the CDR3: TGCAGCGTTGAAGAACAAAAAACAGGGTCGGGTCAGCCCCAGCATTTT. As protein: CSVEEQKTGSGQPQHF.

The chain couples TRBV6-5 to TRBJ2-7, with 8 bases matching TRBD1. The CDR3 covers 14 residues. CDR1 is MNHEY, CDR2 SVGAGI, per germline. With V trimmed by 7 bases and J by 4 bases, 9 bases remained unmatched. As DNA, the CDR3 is TGTGCCAGCACCCTGACAGGGGTGAGGTACGAGCAGTACTTC. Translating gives CASTLTGVRYEQYF.

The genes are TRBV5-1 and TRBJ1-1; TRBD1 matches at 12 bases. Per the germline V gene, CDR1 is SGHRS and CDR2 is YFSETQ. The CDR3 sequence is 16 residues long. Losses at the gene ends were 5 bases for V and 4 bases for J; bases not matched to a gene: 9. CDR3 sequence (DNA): TGCGCCAGCAGAGAGATACCGGGACAGGGGGCCACTGAAGCTTTCTTT. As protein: CASREIPGQGATEAFF.

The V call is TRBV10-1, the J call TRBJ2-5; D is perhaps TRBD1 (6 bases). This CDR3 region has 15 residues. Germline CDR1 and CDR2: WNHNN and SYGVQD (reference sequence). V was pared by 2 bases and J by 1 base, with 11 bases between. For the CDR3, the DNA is TGCGCCAGCAGTGAGCAACAGGGTGGCCAAGAGACCCAGTACTTC. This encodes CASSEQQGGQETQYF.

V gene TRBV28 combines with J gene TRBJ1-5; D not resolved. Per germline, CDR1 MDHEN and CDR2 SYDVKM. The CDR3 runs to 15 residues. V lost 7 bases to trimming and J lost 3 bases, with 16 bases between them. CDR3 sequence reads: CASTGRRNYNQPQHF. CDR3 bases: TGTGCCAGCACCGGGAGGAGGAATTACAATCAGCCCCAGCATTTT.

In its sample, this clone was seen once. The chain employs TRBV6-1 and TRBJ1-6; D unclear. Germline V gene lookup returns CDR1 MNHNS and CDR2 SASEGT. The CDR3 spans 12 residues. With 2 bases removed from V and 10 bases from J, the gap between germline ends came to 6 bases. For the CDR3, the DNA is TGTGCCAGCAGTGAAACCCGGTCACCCCTCCACTTT. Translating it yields CASSETRSPLHF.

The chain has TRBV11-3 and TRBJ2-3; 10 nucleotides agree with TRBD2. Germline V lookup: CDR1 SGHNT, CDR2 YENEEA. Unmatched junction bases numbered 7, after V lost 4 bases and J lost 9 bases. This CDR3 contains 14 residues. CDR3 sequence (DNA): TGTGCCAGCAGCTCCAGACATAGCGGGGGGACGCAGTATTTT. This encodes CASSSRHSGGTQYF.

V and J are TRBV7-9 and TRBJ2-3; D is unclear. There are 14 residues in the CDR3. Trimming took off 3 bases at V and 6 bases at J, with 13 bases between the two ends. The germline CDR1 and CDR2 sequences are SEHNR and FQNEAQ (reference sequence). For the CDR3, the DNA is TGTGCCAGCAGCTTCTCAAACCCCCGGGATACGCAGTATTTT. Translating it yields CASSFSNPRDTQYF.